The 21 T cell receptor beta chains presented below share a single source sample, sequenced in a study of blood T cell repertoires in COVID-19. Generated by immunoSEQ multiplex PCR, the TCRdb table keeps only in-frame clones and is missing some. The sample yields fewer than 90,000 clones, 84% seen once. The specimen sequenced was peripheral blood. Source of these receptors: a human donor in a cohort sampled during active COVID-19.

The CDR3 DNA reads TGTGCCAGCAGCTTGGGAGGAGGGTCAGGCACTGAAGCTTTCTTT. It codes for CASSLGGGSGTEAFF. This rearrangement joins TRBV5-4 to TRBJ1-1, with D uncertain. CDR1 SGHNT and CDR2 YYREEE come from the germline V gene (reference sequence). The CDR3 totals 15 residues. V gave up 0 bases and J gave up 4 bases, with 13 bases separating them.

This clone has a handful of counts. The rearrangement links TRBV5-1 to TRBJ2-3; TRBD2 aligns across 8 bases. This CDR3 region has 16 residues. Germline V gene sequence: CDR1 SGHRS, CDR2 YFSETQ. V was clipped by 2 bases and J by 5 bases; unmatched bases: 10. In nucleotides, the CDR3 is TGCGCCAGCAGCTTAGCGACTAGCGTTGGGTTAGATACGCAGTATTTT. Its protein product is CASSLATSVGLDTQYF.

The genes are TRBV6-5 and TRBJ1-5, with 10 bases identical to TRBD1. V lost 6 bases, J lost 5 bases, and 4 bases stayed unmatched. Looked up from germline, CDR1 is MNHEY and CDR2 is SVGAGI. The length of the CDR3 is 14 residues. The CDR3 DNA follows: TGTGCCAGCAGCCGTGGGACAGGGGATCAGCCCCAGCATTTT. Translated: CASSRGTGDQPQHF.

This clone turned up a few times. This chain links TRBV11-2 with TRBJ1-3; D gene uncertain. Per the germline V gene, CDR1 is SGHAT and CDR2 is FQNNGV. Trimming pared 5 bases from V and 4 bases from J, leaving 6 bases between. The CDR3 contains 12 residues. CDR3 nucleotide sequence: TGTGCCAGCAGCCAACAGGGAAACACCATATATTTT. The encoded protein is CASSQQGNTIYF.

The chain is built from TRBV6-6 and TRBJ2-7; 8 nucleotides line up with TRBD2. This CDR3 has 16 residues. CDR1 is MNHNY and CDR2 is SVGAGI in the germline V gene (reference sequence). Trimming took 0 bases from V and 1 from J; bases not matched to a gene: 5. The CDR3 spells CASSYSGGGRSYEQYF. The CDR3 DNA reads as TGTGCCAGCAGTTACTCGGGCGGGGGGCGGTCCTACGAGCAGTACTTC.

The genes are TRBV27 and TRBJ1-5; 10 positions agree with TRBD1. Germline trimming cut 4 bases from V and 11 bases from J; bases unmatched to any gene: 5. The CDR3 runs 13 residues. Per germline, CDR1 MNHEY and CDR2 SMNVEV (reference sequence). CDR3 coding DNA: TGTGCCAGCAGTTACGGACAGGGGGAGGCCCAGCATTTT. As protein: CASSYGQGEAQHF.

V and J are TRBV11-2 and TRBJ2-2; tentatively, D is TRBD1 (6 bases). The CDR3 runs 18 residues. Germline values: CDR1 SGHAT, CDR2 FQNNGV. V lost 5 bases to trimming and J lost 2 bases, with 21 bases between them. As DNA, the CDR3 is TGTGCCAGCAGCCTAAAGGTCTGGGCAGGGGAAAACACCGGGGAGCTGTTTTTT. Its translation is CASSLKVWAGENTGELFF.

This clone was counted a single time. This chain joins TRBV12-3 or TRBV12-4 and TRBJ1-2; 7 nucleotides align to TRBD1. This CDR3 contains 12 residues. V lost 6 bases and J lost 7; bases outside the gene matches: 5. The CDR3 sequence is CASRPGQLGYTF. The DNA of the CDR3 is TGTGCCAGCAGACCGGGACAGCTTGGCTACACCTTC.

J is TRBJ2-6 and V is TRBV6-4; possibly TRBD1 for D (6 bases). This CDR3 region has 14 residues. Germline CDR1 reads MRHNA; CDR2 reads SNTAGT. Deletions cut 6 bases from V and 6 bases from J, with 12 bases between. The CDR3: CASSMTGSANVLTF. For the CDR3, the DNA is TGTGCCAGCAGCATGACAGGCTCGGCCAACGTCCTGACTTTC.

This clone was seen a single time. The gene calls are TRBV5-1 and TRBJ2-7; D is ambiguous. Germline lookup yields CDR1 SGHRS and CDR2 YFSETQ. This CDR3 is built from 12 residues. V lost 1 base, J lost 1 base, and 3 bases lay in between. This chain's CDR3 is CASSLPSYEQYF. DNA for the CDR3: TGCGCCAGCAGCTTGCCGTCCTACGAGCAGTACTTC. Filled out from reference TRBV5-1 and TRBJ2-7, the complete variable domain reads KAGVTQTPRYLIKTRGQQVTLSCSPISGHRSVSWYQQTPGQGLQFLFEYFSETQRNKGNFPGRFSGRQFSNSRSEMNVSTLELGDSALYLCASSLPSYEQYFGPGTRLTVT.

This chain connects TRBV9 to TRBJ1-2; weak D call: TRBD1 (6 bases). The V end lost 0 bases, the J end lost 2 bases, and 8 bases lay between the germline ends. The germline CDR1 and CDR2 sequences are SGDLS and YYNGEE. This CDR3 contains 14 residues. The CDR3 region has the DNA TGTGCCAGCAGCGTAGCAGGGGCCAACTATGGCTACACCTTC. Amino acid sequence: CASSVAGANYGYTF.

The sample holds one count of this clone. The J gene is TRBJ1-2, the V gene TRBV11-2, with 8 bases matching TRBD1. CDR3 length equals 16 residues. The V gene end was trimmed by 5 bases and the J gene end by 3 bases; junction bases not matched to a gene: 11. Per germline, CDR1 SGHAT and CDR2 FQNNGV. The CDR3 coding sequence is TGTGCCAGCAGCGACGTCGGCAGGGGGCGCGACTATGGCTACACCTTC. Protein product: CASSDVGRGRDYGYTF.

V and J are TRBV19 and TRBJ2-5; no firm D call. The CDR3 runs to 13 residues. The ends were cut back, 5 bases at V and 5 bases at J, with 12 bases in the middle. Germline lookup yields CDR1 LNHDA and CDR2 SQIVND (reference sequence). The CDR3 sequence: CASSGEFGETQYF. CDR3 bases: TGTGCCAGTAGTGGAGAGTTTGGGGAGACCCAGTACTTC.

The chain links TRBV25-1 to TRBJ2-7; D might be TRBD2 (5 bases). Germline assignment: CDR1 MGHDK and CDR2 SYGVNS. The V and J ends lost 6 bases and 4 bases respectively, with 7 bases between them. The CDR3 sequence is 11 residues long. The CDR3 coding sequence is TGTGCCAGCAGCCGAGGGTACGAGCAGTACTTC. Translated, it gives CASSRGYEQYF.

The rearrangement uses TRBV3-1 (or the pseudogene TRBV3-2) and TRBJ1-2, with 8 bases identical to TRBD1. The CDR3 runs to 14 residues. V shed 5 bases, J shed 2 bases, and the junction held 4 bases outside the gene matches. CDR1 LGHDT and CDR2 YNNKEL come from the germline V gene (reference sequence). The CDR3 DNA reads as TGTGCCAGCAGCACGAGGACAGGGAACTATGGCTACACCTTC. It codes for CASSTRTGNYGYTF.

The rearrangement links TRBV9 to TRBJ2-5; 9 bases align to TRBD2. Germline V gene sequence: CDR1 SGDLS, CDR2 YYNGEE. The CDR3 spans 15 residues. V was pared by 4 bases and J by 5 bases, with 9 bases of the junction left unmatched. The CDR3 spells CASSLFPAGGETQYF. The CDR3 bases are TGTGCCAGCAGCCTCTTTCCTGCGGGAGGGGAGACCCAGTACTTC.

The gene calls are TRBV5-1 and TRBJ2-5; 8 bases are shared with TRBD1. Unmatched junction bases numbered 11, after V lost 2 bases and J lost 5 bases. The CDR3 consists of 16 residues. Germline values: CDR1 SGHRS, CDR2 YFSETQ. The CDR3 loop is CASSFFGQGGGETQYF. The CDR3 DNA follows: TGCGCCAGCAGCTTCTTCGGACAGGGAGGAGGCGAGACCCAGTACTTC.

This clone was seen a few times. The V and J genes are TRBV7-3 and TRBJ2-1; TRBD1 matches 7 bases. CDR1 and CDR2 from the germline V gene are SGHTA and FQGTGA. Trimming at V came to 4 bases and at J to 9 bases, leaving 12 bases not matched to a gene. The CDR3 is 15 residues long. CDR3 nucleotide sequence: TGTGCCAGCAGCTCCTCCCCAACCCGACAGGGTGAGCAGTTCTTC. This encodes CASSSSPTRQGEQFF.

This rearrangement joins TRBV9 to TRBJ1-6; D may be TRBD1 (5 bases). The CDR3 totals 14 residues. Germline V CDR1 and CDR2: SGDLS, YYNGEE. V was pared by 5 bases and J by 5 bases, with 11 bases between. DNA for the CDR3: TGTGCCAGCAGATCCCAGGGAAATAATTCACCCCTCCACTTT. This codes for CASRSQGNNSPLHF.

As DNA, the CDR3 is TGTGCCAGCAGTCGCGGACAGGCCTACGAGCAGTACTTC. Its protein is CASSRGQAYEQYF. The chain uses TRBV6-5 and TRBJ2-7; 7 bases match TRBD1. After removal of 5 bases from V and 2 bases from J, the junction contained 3 bases not matched to a gene. The length of the CDR3 is 13 residues. Germline CDR1 reads MNHEY; CDR2 reads SVGAGI.

The rearrangement uses TRBV11-2 and TRBJ1-4; 7 nucleotides line up with TRBD1. Germline loops: CDR1 SGHAT, CDR2 FQNNGV. This CDR3 has 14 residues. V shed 5 bases, J shed 8 bases, and the junction held 8 bases outside the gene matches. CDR3 DNA sequence: TGTGCCAGCAGCGTACCAGGGGGGCTCGAAAAACTGTTTTTT. Translated, it gives CASSVPGGLEKLFF.